The 18 T cell receptor beta chains reported below all come from one sample, sequenced in a study of blood T cell repertoires in COVID-19. Clones were read by immunoSEQ multiplex PCR, and TCRdb kept only the in-frame ones, dropping some. The sample includes about 180,000 clones, roughly 86% of them seen just once. The sample was peripheral blood. All receptors derive from a middle-aged man with active or convalescent COVID-19.

The chain uses TRBV18 and TRBJ1-5; TRBD1 might be the D (5 bases). The CDR3 extends over 13 amino acids. Germline V gives CDR1 KGHSH, CDR2 LQKENI. V lost 5 bases and J lost 3, with 8 bases in between. The CDR3 loop is CASSDSNNQPQHF. The CDR3 region has the DNA TGTGCCAGCTCAGACAGTAACAATCAGCCCCAGCATTTT.

This chain connects TRBV6-5 to TRBJ2-5; no reliable D call. CDR1 and CDR2 from the germline V gene are MNHEY and SVGAGI. The CDR3 consists of 11 residues. V lost 7 bases to trimming and J lost 7 bases, with 10 bases between them. The CDR3 is CASNLGGTQYF. CDR3 sequence (DNA): TGTGCCAGCAACCTTGGCGGGACCCAGTACTTC.

This clone was picked up one time. The chain has TRBV5-1 and TRBJ1-1; 10 bases align to TRBD1. This CDR3 has 14 residues. The V segment lost 6 bases and the J segment 4 bases; nucleotides outside the gene matches: 6. The germline CDR1 and CDR2 sequences are SGHRS and YFSETQ. The CDR3 loop is CASTIGQGGTEAFF. CDR3 in DNA: TGCGCCAGCACTATAGGACAGGGGGGCACTGAAGCTTTCTTT.

V gene TRBV5-1 combines with J gene TRBJ2-3; 9 nucleotides align to TRBD2. This CDR3 has 16 amino acids. With 0 bases clipped from V and 1 base from J, the junction kept 3 bases outside the gene matches. Germline CDR1 and CDR2: SGHRS and YFSETQ. The DNA for the CDR3 is TGCGCCAGCAGCTTGGATAGCGGGGGCCGCACAGATACGCAGTATTTT. This codes for CASSLDSGGRTDTQYF.

The CDR3 nucleotides are TGTGCCAGCAGCCCTCGGAGCGGGGTGGGTTATGACAATGAGCAGTTCTTC. It translates to CASSPRSGVGYDNEQFF. The V call is TRBV7-9, the J call TRBJ2-1; 7 nucleotides agree with TRBD2. The J segment lost 5 bases and the V segment lost 5 bases, leaving 15 bases of the junction unmatched. The CDR3 is made up of 17 amino acids. Germline V gives CDR1 SEHNR, CDR2 FQNEAQ (reference sequence).

V usage is TRBV10-1 and J usage is TRBJ1-1, with 10 bases aligning to TRBD1. The CDR3 has 14 residues. With 5 bases clipped from V and 1 base from J, the junction kept 1 base outside the gene matches. Germline lookup yields CDR1 WNHNN and CDR2 SYGVQD (reference sequence). The DNA for the CDR3 is TGCGCCAGCAGTCGGGACAGGGGGAACACTGAAGCTTTCTTT. It specifies CASSRDRGNTEAFF.

This chain uses TRBV9 with TRBJ1-4, with TRBD1 matching 8 bases. Trimming removed 0 bases from V and 7 bases from J; junction bases left unmatched: 2. Per germline, CDR1 SGDLS and CDR2 YYNGEE. CDR3 length: 14 amino acids. CDR3 protein: CASSVEGTGEKLFF. The CDR3 nucleotides are TGTGCCAGCAGCGTAGAGGGGACAGGTGAAAAACTGTTTTTT.

The V and J genes are TRBV28 and TRBJ1-5; D might be TRBD1 (5 bases). Germline V gives CDR1 MDHEN, CDR2 SYDVKM. Trimming removed 10 bases from V and 4 bases from J, with 17 bases in between. The CDR3 has 14 residues. This CDR3 is CATSAGGTNQPQHF. In nucleotides, the CDR3 is TGTGCCACGAGCGCGGGGGGGACTAATCAGCCCCAGCATTTT.

The genes are TRBV19 and TRBJ1-4; 7 nucleotides agree with TRBD1. The CDR3 extends over 19 amino acids. The V and J ends lost 3 bases and 2 bases, in that order; junction bases with no gene match: 15. Germline V gene data show CDR1 as LNHDA and CDR2 as SQIVND (reference sequence). CDR3 nucleotides: TGTGCCAGTAGTATCTCCCCGACAGGGTACCGGTTCACTAATGAAAAACTGTTTTTT. Protein product: CASSISPTGYRFTNEKLFF. Based on the CDR3 plus reference TRBV19 and TRBJ1-4, the full variable domain is DGGITQSPKYLFRKEGQNVTLSCEQNLNHDAMYWYRQDPGQGLRLIYYSQIVNDFQKGDIAEGYSVSREKKESFPLTVTSAQKNPTAFYLCASSISPTGYRFTNEKLFFGSGTQLSVL.

This chain links TRBV4-1 with TRBJ1-4, with 8 nucleotides matching TRBD1. The CDR3 runs to 15 residues. V shed 4 bases and J 6 bases; nucleotides not matched to a gene: 7. CDR1 is MGHRA and CDR2 is YSYEKL in the germline V gene. The CDR3 here is CASSPRSTGDEKLFF. CDR3 in DNA: TGCGCCAGCAGCCCCAGGTCGACAGGGGATGAAAAACTGTTTTTT.

V gene TRBV6-5 combines with J gene TRBJ1-1, with TRBD1 identical over 9 bases. The CDR3 sequence is 15 residues long. Germline V CDR1 and CDR2: MNHEY, SVGAGI. V was pared by 1 base and J by 3 bases, with 3 bases of the junction left unmatched. The CDR3 protein is CASSYWDRVHTEAFF. CDR3 coding DNA: TGTGCCAGCAGTTACTGGGACAGGGTTCACACTGAAGCTTTCTTT.

The chain is built from TRBV5-1 and TRBJ1-2, with TRBD1 identical over 8 bases. J gave up 2 bases and V 0 bases, and 9 bases lay outside the gene matches. This CDR3 has 17 residues. Germline V gives CDR1 SGHRS, CDR2 YFSETQ. The CDR3 DNA sequence: TGCGCCAGCAGCTTGGCCGTCGGACAGGGTTACAACTATGGCTACACCTTC. Translation: CASSLAVGQGYNYGYTF.

This clone has a handful of counts. V is TRBV19 and J is TRBJ1-1; no clear D. The CDR3 has 13 amino acids. Per the germline V gene, CDR1 is LNHDA and CDR2 is SQIVND (reference sequence). V dropped 8 bases and J dropped 0 bases, with 10 bases sitting between them. CDR3 coding DNA: TGTGCCAGTTCGGTCCGGTTGAACACTGAAGCTTTCTTT. It yields the protein CASSVRLNTEAFF.

V is TRBV5-8 and J is TRBJ1-1; 7 bases align to TRBD1. Germline CDR1 SGHTS, CDR2 YDEGEE. Trimming removed 5 bases from V and 6 bases from J; junction bases left unmatched: 16. This CDR3 is 16 amino acids long. The CDR3 coding sequence is TGTGCCAGCAGTCCCGGGACAGCTTGGGGGATACCTGAAGCTTTCTTT. Translating it yields CASSPGTAWGIPEAFF.

The V call is TRBV6-5, the J call TRBJ1-5, with 7 bases matching TRBD1. The CDR3 is 16 residues long. CDR1 MNHEY and CDR2 SVGAGI come from the germline V gene. The ends lost 4 bases at V and 6 bases at J; junction bases unmatched: 12. DNA of the CDR3: TGTGCCAGCAGTTCTAGCTCGACAGGGATCGGTCAGCCCCAGCATTTT. Translating it yields CASSSSSTGIGQPQHF.

J is TRBJ2-7 and V is TRBV6-2 or TRBV6-3, with D possibly matching TRBD2 (6 bases). The CDR3 contains 15 residues. The V gene lost 2 bases and the J gene lost 0 bases, with 11 bases spanning the gap. The germline gives CDR1 MNHEY, CDR2 SVGEGT. CDR3 sequence reads: CASSYRGYPSYEQYF. DNA for the CDR3: TGTGCCAGCAGTTACCGGGGGTATCCCTCCTACGAGCAGTACTTC.

V and J are TRBV6-5 and TRBJ2-5; TRBD1 matches 9 bases. V lost 6 bases, J lost 5 bases, and 10 bases stayed unmatched. Germline V lookup: CDR1 MNHEY, CDR2 SVGAGI. CDR3 length: 15 residues. This CDR3 reads CASRSGQGIRETQYF. Here the CDR3 DNA reads TGTGCCAGCAGATCGGGACAGGGTATAAGGGAGACCCAGTACTTC.

This sequence joins TRBV12-3 or TRBV12-4 and TRBJ1-1, with a possible D match to TRBD1 (5 bases). The CDR3 consists of 13 residues. Trimming took off 11 bases at V and 3 bases at J, with 16 bases between the two ends. This chain's CDR3 is CAVTTRVDTEAFF. Written as DNA, the CDR3 is TGTGCCGTCACTACCAGGGTCGACACTGAAGCTTTCTTT.